These 13 T cell receptor beta chains were sequenced from one sample in a study of blood T cell repertoires in COVID-19. Profiled with immunoSEQ multiplex PCR; TCRdb holds only in-frame clones, not every one. This sample has about 220,000 clones, with roughly four fifths found just once. Specimen: peripheral blood. All receptors come from a woman between 65 and 79 years old with COVID-19, enrolled during active disease.

The DNA of the CDR3 is TGTGCCAGCAGCCATCAAAACCTGGGACAGCCCTATGGCTACACCTTC. It codes for CASSHQNLGQPYGYTF. This chain joins TRBV3-1 (or the pseudogene TRBV3-2) and TRBJ1-2; 7 positions match TRBD1. Germline CDR1 reads LGHDT; CDR2 reads YNNKEL (reference sequence). The CDR3 totals 16 residues. Germline trimming cut 3 bases from V and 4 bases from J; bases unmatched to any gene: 11.

The chain has TRBV4-1 and TRBJ2-7; 10 bases fit TRBD2. Per the germline V gene, CDR1 is MGHRA and CDR2 is YSYEKL. This CDR3 spans 15 amino acids. V dropped 4 bases and J dropped 0; count of bases not matched to a gene: 3. As DNA, the CDR3 is TGCGCCAGCAGCCCTCAGCGGGAGGGCTCCTACGAGCAGTACTTC. Translated: CASSPQREGSYEQYF.

The chain combines TRBV28 with TRBJ1-2; 7 nucleotides align to TRBD1. Germline CDR1 is MDHEN and CDR2 is SYDVKM. This CDR3 is 14 amino acids long. Trimming took 7 bases from V and 1 from J; bases not matched to a gene: 6. CDR3 sequence (DNA): TGTGCCAGCATGGGGACAGTTTATAACTATGGCTACACCTTC. Its protein product is CASMGTVYNYGYTF.

The chain uses TRBV6-5 and TRBJ1-2; no clear D gene. CDR3 length equals 13 residues. V was cut by 7 bases and J by 3 bases, with 12 bases left in between. The V gene's germline CDR1 is MNHEY and CDR2 SVGAGI. CDR3 sequence reads: CASTLGLDYGYTF. The CDR3, as DNA: TGTGCCAGCACCCTGGGCCTGGACTATGGCTACACCTTC.

This chain uses TRBV6-5 with TRBJ1-6, with 7 bases that match TRBD1. V shed 6 bases and J 8 bases; nucleotides not matched to a gene: 4. The germline gives CDR1 MNHEY, CDR2 SVGAGI. This CDR3 contains 13 residues. This CDR3 is CASRRDRDSPLHF. CDR3 coding DNA: TGTGCCAGCAGGCGGGACAGAGATTCACCCCTCCACTTT.

This chain joins TRBV2 and TRBJ2-1, with a weak D call TRBD1 (5 bases). The germline gives CDR1 SNHLY, CDR2 FYNNEI. The CDR3 length is 12 residues. V shed 0 bases and J shed 10 bases, with 7 bases lying between them. CDR3 nucleotide sequence: TGTGCCAGCAGTGAAGCGGGGCGAGAGCAGTTCTTC. Translated, it gives CASSEAGREQFF.

This chain links TRBV3-1 (or the pseudogene TRBV3-2) with TRBJ1-4, with D perhaps matching TRBD1 (6 bases). The CDR3 consists of 15 residues. The germline V and J ends were trimmed by 1 base and 6 bases, with 12 bases remaining between them. The germline CDR1 and CDR2 sequences are LGHDT and YNNKEL (reference sequence). CDR3: CASSQGSQGYEKLFF. For the CDR3, the DNA is TGTGCCAGCAGCCAAGGCAGTCAGGGGTATGAAAAACTGTTTTTT.

The J gene is TRBJ1-1, the V gene TRBV15, with TRBD1 matching over 7 bases. The germline V gene encodes CDR1 LNHNV and CDR2 YYDKDF (reference sequence). The V segment lost 0 bases and the J segment 7 bases; nucleotides outside the gene matches: 5. The length of the CDR3 is 14 residues. This chain's CDR3 is CATSRDWQGVEAFF. For the CDR3, the DNA is TGTGCCACCAGCAGAGATTGGCAGGGGGTTGAAGCTTTCTTT.

This clone occurred once. The V and J genes are TRBV9 and TRBJ1-6, with D unclear. The V end was cut by 0 bases, the J end by 5 bases, with 9 bases between. Germline V gene sequence: CDR1 SGDLS, CDR2 YYNGEE. The CDR3 totals 15 residues. CDR3: CASSVGRGNNSPLHF. CDR3 DNA sequence: TGTGCCAGCAGCGTAGGCAGAGGGAATAATTCACCCCTCCACTTT.

This sequence joins TRBV30 and TRBJ2-3, with 13 bases lining up with TRBD2. After removal of 0 bases from V and 3 bases from J, the junction contained 9 bases not matched to a gene. The CDR3 totals 18 residues. Looked up from germline, CDR1 is GTSNPN and CDR2 is SVGIG (reference sequence). CDR3 protein: CAWSVRGLAGVGTDTQYF. The CDR3 nucleotides read TGTGCCTGGAGTGTTCGAGGACTAGCGGGAGTAGGTACAGATACGCAGTATTTT.

The chain employs TRBV5-1 and TRBJ2-3, with D perhaps matching TRBD1 (6 bases). The CDR3 loop spans 16 amino acids. V was pared by 4 bases and J by 0 bases, with 15 bases between. CDR1 SGHRS and CDR2 YFSETQ come from the germline V gene. CDR3 sequence (DNA): TGCGCCAGCAGCAATGGACAGACACTTAGCACAGATACGCAGTATTTT. Its translation is CASSNGQTLSTDTQYF.

The V gene is TRBV15, the J gene TRBJ2-7, with 7 nucleotides matching TRBD1. Trimming at V came to 4 bases and at J to 0 bases, leaving 6 bases not matched to a gene. Germline CDR1 LNHNV, CDR2 YYDKDF (reference sequence). This CDR3 region has 15 residues. The CDR3 DNA reads as TGTGCCACCAGCACATCCCAGGGGGACTCCTACGAGCAGTACTTC. Amino acid sequence: CATSTSQGDSYEQYF. Drawing the rest from reference TRBV15 and TRBJ2-7, the complete variable domain is DAMVIQNPRYQVTQFGKPVTLSCSQTLNHNVMYWYQQKSSQAPKLLFHYYDKDFNNEADTPDNFQSRRPNTSFCFLDIRSPGLGDTAMYLCATSTSQGDSYEQYFGPGTRLTVT.

A word on this clone: Additional DNA sequences in this sample encode the identical CDR3. V gene TRBV12-3 or TRBV12-4 combines with J gene TRBJ2-5; D unresolved. V was cut by 4 bases and J by 3 bases, with 3 bases left in between. The CDR3 has 11 residues. This chain's CDR3 is CASSSEETQYF. The CDR3 region has the DNA TGTGCCAGCAGTTCGGAAGAGACCCAGTACTTC.